Each of the 10 T cell receptor beta chains below was sequenced from the same sample in a study of blood T cells in healthy people across ages. A sample-barcoded 5' primer and a J-beta primer mix were used in a second PCR of about 7 to 12 cycles. TCRdb re-analysed the 5' RACE reads in MiXCR, keeping a single row per CDR3 protein. Here the sample spans roughly 730,000 distinct CDR3 sequences, about 56% being singletons. Source material: blood. Receptors originate from a man aged 40-49 years in good health.

The chain joins TRBV4-1 to TRBJ2-1; 12 nucleotides agree with TRBD2. Germline CDR1 MGHRA, CDR2 YSYEKL. This CDR3 contains 20 residues. The junction had 22 bases not matched to a gene; V was cut back by 5 bases and J by 8 bases. CDR3: CASSAYTGELAGGRGDEQFF. The CDR3 DNA reads TGCGCCAGCAGCGCGTACACCGGGGAGCTAGCGGGGGGGCGCGGGGATGAGCAGTTCTTC.

The chain carries TRBV12-3 or TRBV12-4 and TRBJ2-1, with D possibly TRBD1 on 6 matching bases. The J call may be in error: the DNA end matches TRBJ2-7 better. The CDR3 is 16 amino acids. This CDR3 reads CASSADGTLAYNEQYF. DNA of the CDR3: TGTGCCAGCAGTGCTGACGGGACACTTGCCTACAATGAGCAGTACTTC.

The chain couples TRBV2 to TRBJ2-1; 7 bases fit TRBD1. Germline V gives CDR1 SNHLY, CDR2 FYNNEI. The CDR3 sequence is 14 residues long. V lost 6 bases to trimming and J lost 4 bases; unmatched junction nucleotides: 6. This chain's CDR3 is CASSTGALYNEQFF. CDR3 DNA: TGTGCCAGCAGCACAGGGGCCCTATACAATGAGCAGTTCTTC.

This clonotype was recorded a few times. The chain carries TRBV27 and TRBJ1-5; the match to TRBD1 covers 7 bases. CDR3 length: 18 amino acids. The J segment lost 0 bases and the V segment lost 4 bases, leaving 12 bases of the junction unmatched. The V gene's germline CDR1 is MNHEY and CDR2 SMNVEV (reference sequence). For the CDR3, the DNA is TGTGCCAGCAGTTGGACAGGTCCGCTAGGAGATAGCAATCAGCCCCAGCATTTT. Translation: CASSWTGPLGDSNQPQHF.

This clonotype showed up just a few times. J is TRBJ2-7 and V is TRBV6-2 or TRBV6-3; D not resolved. TRBJ2-5 matches the DNA end more closely, so the J call is doubtful. The germline V gene encodes CDR1 MNHEY and CDR2 SVGEGT. The CDR3 consists of 14 residues. CDR3 amino acids: CASSYVTVSETQYF. The CDR3 nucleotides read TGTGCCAGCAGTTACGTGACTGTATCAGAGACCCAGTACTTC.

V and J are TRBV9 and TRBJ2-7; 10 positions agree with TRBD1. V lost 4 bases to trimming and J lost 6 bases; unmatched junction nucleotides: 4. The CDR3 is 13 residues long. Germline V lookup: CDR1 SGDLS, CDR2 YYNGEE. The CDR3 coding sequence is TGTGCCAGCAGCACAGGGACAGGGGCCGAGCAGTACTTC. This translates into CASSTGTGAEQYF.

The chain couples TRBV4-2 to TRBJ1-5; D gene unclear. Trimming took off 1 base at V and 0 bases at J, with 7 bases between the two ends. Per the germline V gene, CDR1 is LGHNA and CDR2 is YNFKEQ. The CDR3 is made up of 15 amino acids. The CDR3 coding sequence is TGTGCCAGCAGCCAAGGAGTCAATAGCAATCAGCCCCAGCATTTT. As protein: CASSQGVNSNQPQHF.

The V and J genes are TRBV5-1 and TRBJ2-1; D is possibly TRBD1 or TRBD2 (5 bases each). The J call may be wrong; the DNA end is better matched by TRBJ2-7. Germline V CDR1 and CDR2: SGHRS, YFSETQ. This CDR3 contains 17 residues. CDR3 nucleotides: TGCGCCAGCAGCTTCAGGGAGCCACTGAGCTCCTACAATGAGCAGTACTTC. Amino acid sequence: CASSFREPLSSYNEQYF.

V is TRBV7-7 and J is TRBJ2-7, with D hard to call. The CDR3 consists of 14 residues. Germline V gene lookup returns CDR1 SSHAT and CDR2 FNYEAQ (reference sequence). With 1 base removed from V and 3 bases from J, the gap between germline ends came to 10 bases. CDR3 sequence reads: CASSLDLGDYEQYF. DNA of the CDR3: TGTGCCAGCAGCTTAGATCTAGGAGACTACGAGCAGTACTTC.

Only a few counts were recorded for this clonotype. The chain joins TRBV29-1 to TRBJ2-4; D unresolved. The DNA end favors TRBJ2-7, so the J call may be wrong. The CDR3 contains 14 residues. Germline CDR1 reads SQVTM; CDR2 reads ANQGSEA. The CDR3 here is CSVEGHARLGEQYF. CDR3 DNA sequence: TGCAGCGTTGAAGGTCACGCCCGACTTGGCGAGCAGTACTTC.